Listed here are 12 T cell receptor beta chains from one sample, sequenced in a study of cytomegalovirus exposure and HLA in healthy donors. Both 60 Vbeta primers and 13 Jbeta primers went into the PCR. Sequencing was performed with immunoSEQ multiplex PCR; in TCRdb, only in-frame clones are kept and a portion is missing. Seen here are roughly 80,000 clones, roughly 76% observed once, and the top ten hold around 2%. Sequencing was performed on PBMCs. All receptors come from a woman aged 30 to 39 in good health and CMV-seronegative.

Points on this clone: At one of its ends the junction is not consistent with the germline gene, which may arise from a read error. The rearrangement joins TRBV7-9 to TRBJ2-3; TRBD2 is a possible D gene (6 bases). The V gene's germline CDR1 is SEHNR and CDR2 FQNEAQ (reference sequence). The CDR3 is 19 amino acids. The DNA of the CDR3 is TGTTCCAGCAGCCCTCCAGGGACTGCCGGAGGAAGGGGCACAGATACGCAGTATTTT. It codes for CSSSPPGTAGGRGTDTQYF.

V is TRBV4-3 and J is TRBJ1-5, with TRBD1 matching 7 bases. The germline V gene encodes CDR1 LGHNA and CDR2 YSLEER. The CDR3 length is 16 residues. The V gene end was trimmed by 0 bases and the J gene end by 9 bases; junction bases not matched to a gene: 11. CDR3 amino acids: CASSQDLGGLGRPQHF. Written as DNA, the CDR3 is TGCGCCAGCAGCCAAGATCTAGGGGGCCTTGGGAGGCCCCAGCATTTT.

The V call is TRBV5-4, the J call TRBJ1-1; D unresolved. This CDR3 has 13 residues. Germline loops: CDR1 SGHNT, CDR2 YYREEE (reference sequence). The V gene lost 1 base and the J gene lost 3 bases, with 7 bases spanning the gap. CDR3 nucleotides: TGTGCCAGCAGCTTGCGAGAAGACACTGAAGCTTTCTTT. This gives the protein CASSLREDTEAFF.

The chain uses TRBV21-1 and TRBJ2-7; the DNA was not compared with TRBD2, the D call given in the table. TRBV21-1 is a documented pseudogene. The CDR3 is 19 residues long. This CDR3 is CASSKPTSGSEDSSYEQYF. CDR3 nucleotides: TGTGCCAGCAGCAAACCGACTAGCGGAAGTGAAGACTCCTCCTACGAGCAGTACTTC.

The chain is built from TRBV2 and TRBJ2-4; 8 nucleotides line up with TRBD2. Trimming removed 6 bases from V and 1 base from J; junction bases left unmatched: 8. Germline V CDR1 and CDR2: SNHLY, FYNNEI. The CDR3 totals 16 residues. DNA for the CDR3: TGTGCCAGCAGGGCTGGACTAGCAGGCGCCAAAAACATTCAGTACTTC. Its translation: CASRAGLAGAKNIQYF. Full variable domain (rest looked up from reference TRBV2 and TRBJ2-4): EPEVTQTPSHQVTQMGQEVILRCVPISNHLYFYWYRQILGQKVEFLVSFYNNEISEKSEIFDDQFSVERPDGSNFTLKIRSTKLEDSAMYFCASRAGLAGAKNIQYFGAGTRLSVL.

This clone was observed a few times. The V and J genes are TRBV19 and TRBJ2-7, with 7 nucleotides matching TRBD2. The germline V gene has CDR1 LNHDA and CDR2 SQIVND (reference sequence). The junction had 10 bases not matched to a gene; V was cut back by 6 bases and J by 5 bases. The CDR3 runs to 14 residues. The CDR3 DNA follows: TGTGCCAGTAGCACCTTGCGGGAGCGACACGAGCAGTACTTC. It translates to CASSTLRERHEQYF.

J is TRBJ2-1 and V is TRBV10-1; 10 bases line up with TRBD2. The CDR3 sequence is 19 residues long. Germline V gene sequence: CDR1 WNHNN, CDR2 SYGVQD (reference sequence). Trimming took 0 bases from V and 0 from J; bases not matched to a gene: 8. CDR3 bases: TGCGCCAGCAGTGAGTCAGGTAGCGGGAGGTCCGGCTCCTACAATGAGCAGTTCTTC. Protein sequence: CASSESGSGRSGSYNEQFF.

The rearrangement joins TRBV9 to TRBJ2-1; TRBD2 matches 8 bases. Per the germline V gene, CDR1 is SGDLS and CDR2 is YYNGEE. With 4 bases clipped from V and 10 bases from J, the junction kept 13 bases outside the gene matches. The CDR3 runs to 15 residues. The CDR3 DNA reads TGTGCCAGCAGCCCGGACCCAGGACTAGCACGGGAGCAGTTCTTC. This gives the protein CASSPDPGLAREQFF.

The chain joins TRBV19 to TRBJ2-3; TRBD2 matches 12 bases. Unmatched junction bases numbered 12, after V lost 4 bases and J lost 1 base. From germline, CDR1 is LNHDA and CDR2 SQIVND (reference sequence). This CDR3 is built from 19 residues. The CDR3 coding sequence is TGTGCCAGTAGTAAGCTAGCGGGAGGGCCGACTGGGGGCACAGATACGCAGTATTTT. Translated: CASSKLAGGPTGGTDTQYF. The full variable domain, completed using reference TRBV19 and TRBJ2-3, is DGGITQSPKYLFRKEGQNVTLSCEQNLNHDAMYWYRQDPGQGLRLIYYSQIVNDFQKGDIAEGYSVSREKKESFPLTVTSAQKNPTAFYLCASSKLAGGPTGGTDTQYFGPGTRLTVL.

Regarding this clone: At one boundary the junction diverges from the germline segment, which might be a read error. This chain links TRBV9 with TRBJ1-4, with TRBD1 matching 8 bases. In germline, CDR1 is SGDLS, CDR2 YYNGEE. CDR3 length: 14 residues. The CDR3 nucleotides are TGTGCCAGCAGCCCCTCGGACAGGGCGGGCAAGGCTATTTTT. This gives the protein CASSPSDRAGKAIF.

The chain couples TRBV7-9 to TRBJ1-1; 7 nucleotides match TRBD1. CDR1 is SEHNR and CDR2 is FQNEAQ in the germline V gene (reference sequence). After removal of 5 bases from V and 1 base from J, the junction contained 4 bases not matched to a gene. CDR3 length equals 14 residues. The CDR3 loop reads CASSPGQTNTEAFF. In DNA, the CDR3 is TGTGCCAGCAGCCCGGGACAGACGAACACTGAAGCTTTCTTT.

This chain uses TRBV4-1 with TRBJ2-1, with D uncertain. The CDR3 extends over 13 amino acids. The germline gives CDR1 MGHRA, CDR2 YSYEKL. The ends were cut back, 0 bases at V and 8 bases at J, with 8 bases in the middle. As DNA, the CDR3 is TGCGCCAGCAGCCAAGACACCCAGGATGAGCAGTTCTTC. It specifies CASSQDTQDEQFF.